This is a list of T cell receptor beta chains from one sample in a study of blood T cell repertoires in COVID-19. Libraries were prepared by immunoSEQ multiplex PCR; TCRdb keeps only in-frame clonotypes and omits some of them. The repertoire holds roughly 20,000 clones, with 80% as singletons. The sample was peripheral blood. The receptors were gathered from a man older than 75 with acute or convalescent COVID-19. Each CDR3 is given with its conserved first and last residue. Each record gives: V gene, J gene, D gene, clone size, CDR3 DNA, CDR3 protein. The D gene is left open where the match is weak. Part of the rows lack a size; the others show once, few, many or a class for expanded clones.

TRBV7-9	TRBJ2-1	TRBD1	.	TGTGCCAGCAGGGCCCGGGACAGCTCCTACAATGAGCAGTTCTTC	CASRARDSSYNEQFF
TRBV7-3	TRBJ2-1	TRBD1	.	TGTGCCAGCAGCTTAAACTCCGGGACAGCTTCCTACAATGAGCAGTTCTTC	CASSLNSGTASYNEQFF
TRBV6-2/TRBV6-3	TRBJ2-2	.	.	TGTGCCAGCAGTGCTGTTGACAGGTCGGGCACCGGGGAGCTGTTTTTT	CASSAVDRSGTGELFF
TRBV7-2	TRBJ1-1	.	.	TGTGCCAGCAGCTCGCAGGGGATGAACACTGAAGCTTTCTTT	CASSSQGMNTEAFF
TRBV14	TRBJ2-7	.	.	TGTGCCAGCAGCCAAGGGCAGGGGGGTTCCTACGAGCAGTACTTC	CASSQGQGGSYEQYF
TRBV3-1/TRBV3-2	TRBJ2-3	.	.	TGTGCCAGCAGCAGGGGGACAGATACGCAGTATTTT	CASSRGTDTQYF
TRBV25-1	TRBJ2-5	.	.	TGTGCCAGCAGTGAATTTCTGGGGGCGCTTGAGACCCAGTACTTC	CASSEFLGALETQYF
TRBV7-8	TRBJ2-3	TRBD1	once	TGTGCCAGCAGCTTAGCTTATTCGACAGGGGGAACGGATACGCAGTATTTT	CASSLAYSTGGTDTQYF
TRBV2	TRBJ1-2	TRBD1	once	TGTGCCAGCAGCCACAGGGGTGATGGCTACACCTTC	CASSHRGDGYTF
TRBV6-5	TRBJ1-5	.	medium-sized	TGTGCCAGCAGTTACCAAAAAGGGGGTCAGCCCCAGCATTTT	CASSYQKGGQPQHF
TRBV7-2	TRBJ1-5	.	.	TGTGCCAGCAGCTTAGCGGGCGATTACTATCAGCCCCAGCATTTT	CASSLAGDYYQPQHF
TRBV15	TRBJ1-3	.	.	TGTGCCACCAGCAGAGATGTGACAGTGAACTCTGGAAACACCATATATTTT	CATSRDVTVNSGNTIYF